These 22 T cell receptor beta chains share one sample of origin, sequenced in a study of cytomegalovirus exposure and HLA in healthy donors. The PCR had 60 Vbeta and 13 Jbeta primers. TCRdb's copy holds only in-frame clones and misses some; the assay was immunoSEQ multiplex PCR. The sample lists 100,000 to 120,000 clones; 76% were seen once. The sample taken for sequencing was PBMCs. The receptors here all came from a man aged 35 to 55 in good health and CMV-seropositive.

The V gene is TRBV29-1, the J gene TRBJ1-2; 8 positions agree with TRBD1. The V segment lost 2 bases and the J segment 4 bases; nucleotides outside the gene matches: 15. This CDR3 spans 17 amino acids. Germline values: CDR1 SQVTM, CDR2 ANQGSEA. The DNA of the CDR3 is TGCAGCGTTGAACCCGCAGGGGGCGATCGAGGGCGCTATGGCTACACCTTC. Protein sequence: CSVEPAGGDRGRYGYTF.

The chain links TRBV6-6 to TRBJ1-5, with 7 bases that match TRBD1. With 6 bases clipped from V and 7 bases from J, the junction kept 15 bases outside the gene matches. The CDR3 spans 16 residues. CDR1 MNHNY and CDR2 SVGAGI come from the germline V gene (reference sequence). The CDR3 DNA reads TGTGCCAGCAGCAACTCAGACAGGGTTACTTGGCAGCCCCAGCATTTT. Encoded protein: CASSNSDRVTWQPQHF.

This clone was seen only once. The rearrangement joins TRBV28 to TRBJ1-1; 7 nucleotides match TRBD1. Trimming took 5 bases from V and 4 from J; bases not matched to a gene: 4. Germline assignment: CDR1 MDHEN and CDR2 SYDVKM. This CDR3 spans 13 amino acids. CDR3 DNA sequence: TGTGCCAGCAGTAGACAGGGAGCCACTGAAGCTTTCTTT. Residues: CASSRQGATEAFF.

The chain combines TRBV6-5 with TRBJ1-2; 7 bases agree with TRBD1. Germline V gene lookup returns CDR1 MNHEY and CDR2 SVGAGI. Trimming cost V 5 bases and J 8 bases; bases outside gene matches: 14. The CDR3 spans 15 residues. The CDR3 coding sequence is TGTGCCAGCAGTCAATCCCAGGGACAGTTAGGGGGCTACACCTTC. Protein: CASSQSQGQLGGYTF.

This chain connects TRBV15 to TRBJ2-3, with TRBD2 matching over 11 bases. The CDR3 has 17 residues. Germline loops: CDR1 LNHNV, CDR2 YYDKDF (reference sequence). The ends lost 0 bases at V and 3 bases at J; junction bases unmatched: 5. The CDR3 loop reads CATSREETSGITDTQYF. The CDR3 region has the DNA TGTGCCACCAGCAGAGAGGAGACTAGCGGGATAACAGATACGCAGTATTTT. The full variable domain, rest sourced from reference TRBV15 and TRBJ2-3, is DAMVIQNPRYQVTQFGKPVTLSCSQTLNHNVMYWYQQKSSQAPKLLFHYYDKDFNNEADTPDNFQSRRPNTSFCFLDIRSPGLGDTAMYLCATSREETSGITDTQYFGPGTRLTVL.

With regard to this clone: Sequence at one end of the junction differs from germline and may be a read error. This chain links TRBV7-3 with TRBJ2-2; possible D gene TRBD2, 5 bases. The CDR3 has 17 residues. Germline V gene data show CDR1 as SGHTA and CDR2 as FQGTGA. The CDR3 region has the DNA TGTTCCAGCAGCTTAACTGGGTCGTTAGCGTCCACCGGGGAGCTGTTTTTT. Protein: CSSSLTGSLASTGELFF.

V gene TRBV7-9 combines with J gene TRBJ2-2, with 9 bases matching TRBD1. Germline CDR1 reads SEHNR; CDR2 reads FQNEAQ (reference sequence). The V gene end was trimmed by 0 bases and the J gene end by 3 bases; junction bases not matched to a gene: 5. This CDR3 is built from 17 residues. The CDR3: CASSLASGQGYTGELFF. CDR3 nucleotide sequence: TGTGCCAGCAGCTTAGCTTCAGGACAGGGGTACACCGGGGAGCTGTTTTTT. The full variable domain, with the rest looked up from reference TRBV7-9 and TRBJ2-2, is DTGVSQNPRHKITKRGQNVTFRCDPISEHNRLYWYRQTLGQGPEFLTYFQNEAQLEKSRLLSDRFSAERPKGSFSTLEIQRTEQGDSAMYLCASSLASGQGYTGELFFGEGSRLTVL.

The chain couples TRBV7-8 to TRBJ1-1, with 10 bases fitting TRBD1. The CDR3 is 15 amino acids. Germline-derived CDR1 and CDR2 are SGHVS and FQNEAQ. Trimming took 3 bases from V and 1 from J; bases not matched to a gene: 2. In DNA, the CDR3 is TGTGCCAGCAGCTTGCGGGACAGGGGGAACACTGAAGCTTTCTTT. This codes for CASSLRDRGNTEAFF.

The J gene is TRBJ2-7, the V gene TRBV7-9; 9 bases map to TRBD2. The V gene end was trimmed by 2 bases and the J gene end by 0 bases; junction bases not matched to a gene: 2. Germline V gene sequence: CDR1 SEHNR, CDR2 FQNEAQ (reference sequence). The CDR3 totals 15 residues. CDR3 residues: CASSLSGRPSYEQYF. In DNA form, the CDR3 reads TGTGCCAGCAGCTTAAGCGGGAGGCCCTCCTACGAGCAGTACTTC.

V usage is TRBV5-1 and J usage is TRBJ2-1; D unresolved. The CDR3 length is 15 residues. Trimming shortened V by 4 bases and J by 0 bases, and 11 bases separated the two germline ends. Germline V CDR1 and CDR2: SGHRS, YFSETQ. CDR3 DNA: TGCGCCAGCAGCGCACTCCCCGGCTCCTACAATGAGCAGTTCTTC. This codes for CASSALPGSYNEQFF. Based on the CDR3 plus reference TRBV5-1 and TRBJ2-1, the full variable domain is KAGVTQTPRYLIKTRGQQVTLSCSPISGHRSVSWYQQTPGQGLQFLFEYFSETQRNKGNFPGRFSGRQFSNSRSEMNVSTLELGDSALYLCASSALPGSYNEQFFGPGTRLTVL.

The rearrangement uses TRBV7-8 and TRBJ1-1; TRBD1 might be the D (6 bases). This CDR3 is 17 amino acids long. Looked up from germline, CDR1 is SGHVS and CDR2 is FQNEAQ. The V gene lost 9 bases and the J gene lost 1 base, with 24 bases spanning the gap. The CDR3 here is CASPPNRDYLGNTEAFF. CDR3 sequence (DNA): TGTGCCAGTCCTCCCAACAGGGATTATTTAGGGAACACTGAAGCTTTCTTT.

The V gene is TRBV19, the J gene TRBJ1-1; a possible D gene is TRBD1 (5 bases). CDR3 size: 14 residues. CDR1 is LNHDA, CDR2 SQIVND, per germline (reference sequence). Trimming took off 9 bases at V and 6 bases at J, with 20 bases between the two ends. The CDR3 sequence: CASGGDRGGAEAFF. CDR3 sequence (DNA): TGTGCCAGCGGGGGGGACCGGGGAGGTGCTGAAGCTTTCTTT.

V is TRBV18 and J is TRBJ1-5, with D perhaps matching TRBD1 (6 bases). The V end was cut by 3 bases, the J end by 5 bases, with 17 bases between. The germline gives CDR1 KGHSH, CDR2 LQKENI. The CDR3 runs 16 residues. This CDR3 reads CASSPGAGAVYQPQHF. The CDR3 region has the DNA TGTGCCAGCTCACCTGGGGCAGGGGCTGTCTATCAGCCCCAGCATTTT.

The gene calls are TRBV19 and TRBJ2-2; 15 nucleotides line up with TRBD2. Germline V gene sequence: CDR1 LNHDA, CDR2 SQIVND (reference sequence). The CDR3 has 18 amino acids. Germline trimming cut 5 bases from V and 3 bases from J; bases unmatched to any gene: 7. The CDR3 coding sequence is TGTGCCAGTAGTGGCTGGACTAGCGGGGGGGTTGACACCGGGGAGCTGTTTTTT. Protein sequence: CASSGWTSGGVDTGELFF.

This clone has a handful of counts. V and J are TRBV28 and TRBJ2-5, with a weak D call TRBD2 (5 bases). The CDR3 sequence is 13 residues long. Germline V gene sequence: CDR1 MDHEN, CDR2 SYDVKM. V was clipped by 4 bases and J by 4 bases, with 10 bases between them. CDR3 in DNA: TGTGCCAGCAGTTCGACTAAGAGAGAGACCCAGTACTTC. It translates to CASSSTKRETQYF.

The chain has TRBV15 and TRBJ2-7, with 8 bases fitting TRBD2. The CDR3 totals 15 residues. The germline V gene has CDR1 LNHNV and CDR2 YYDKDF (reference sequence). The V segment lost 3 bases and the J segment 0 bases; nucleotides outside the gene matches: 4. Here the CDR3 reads CATSSWREASYEQYF. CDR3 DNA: TGTGCCACCAGCAGTTGGCGGGAGGCCTCCTACGAGCAGTACTTC.

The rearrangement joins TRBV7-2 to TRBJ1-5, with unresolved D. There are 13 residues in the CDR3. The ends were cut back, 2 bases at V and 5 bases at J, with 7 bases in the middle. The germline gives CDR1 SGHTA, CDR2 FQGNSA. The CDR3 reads CASSLWSYQPQHF. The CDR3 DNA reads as TGTGCCAGCAGCTTATGGAGCTATCAGCCCCAGCATTTT.

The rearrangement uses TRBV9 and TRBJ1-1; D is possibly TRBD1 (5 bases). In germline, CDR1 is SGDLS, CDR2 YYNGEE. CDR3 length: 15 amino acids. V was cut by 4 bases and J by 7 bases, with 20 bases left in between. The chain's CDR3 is CASSPRAGGVGEAFF. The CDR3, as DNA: TGTGCCAGCAGCCCCCGGGCCGGGGGTGTAGGTGAAGCTTTCTTT.

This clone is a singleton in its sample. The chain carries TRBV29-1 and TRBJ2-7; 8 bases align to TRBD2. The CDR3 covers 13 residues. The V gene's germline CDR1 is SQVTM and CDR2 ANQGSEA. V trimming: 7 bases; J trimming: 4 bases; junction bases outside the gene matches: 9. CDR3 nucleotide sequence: TGCAGCGCTACCGGGGGGGTGCTATACGAGCAGTACTTC. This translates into CSATGGVLYEQYF.

The CDR3 reads CSAESTAEQYF. CDR3 in DNA: TGCAGTGCGGAGTCGACGGCAGAGCAGTATTTT. The chain has TRBV20-1 and TRBJ2-3; D remains unclear. Germline lookup yields CDR1 DFQATT and CDR2 SNEGSKA (reference sequence). Trimming took 6 bases from V and 11 from J, leaving 15 bases between them. CDR3 size: 11 residues.

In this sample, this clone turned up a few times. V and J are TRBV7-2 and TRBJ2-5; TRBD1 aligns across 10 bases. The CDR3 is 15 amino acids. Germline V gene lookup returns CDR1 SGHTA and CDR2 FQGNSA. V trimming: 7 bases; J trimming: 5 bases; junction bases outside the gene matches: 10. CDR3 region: CASTNPTGGRETQYF. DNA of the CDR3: TGTGCCAGCACCAACCCGACAGGGGGCAGGGAGACCCAGTACTTC. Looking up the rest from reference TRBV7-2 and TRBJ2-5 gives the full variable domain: GAGVSQSPSNKVTEKGKDVELRCDPISGHTALYWYRQSLGQGLEFLIYFQGNSAPDKSGLPSDRFSAERTGGSVSTLTIQRTQQEDSAVYLCASTNPTGGRETQYFGPGTRLLVL.

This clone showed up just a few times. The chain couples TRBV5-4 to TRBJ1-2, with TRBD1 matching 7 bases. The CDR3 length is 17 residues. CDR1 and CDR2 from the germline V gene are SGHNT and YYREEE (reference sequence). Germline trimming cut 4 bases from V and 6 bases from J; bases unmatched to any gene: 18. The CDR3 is CASSRLRDRGSGHGYTF. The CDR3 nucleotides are TGTGCCAGCAGCCGACTTCGGGACAGAGGCTCGGGGCATGGCTACACCTTC.